The text below deals with one T cell receptor (beta chain). Its antigen is as yet unknown. Its ends do not fully match the called genes, so a read error is possible. Time point meaning: persistent/refractory GD, antithyroid drugs over 5 years with positive TRAb. RNA from PBMCs was the source of the TCR library. The TCR beta library used iRepertoire HTBI primers with Arm-PCR amplification of CDR3. TCRdb fed the multiplex PCR reads into MiXCR, producing one record per CDR3 protein. The sample carries some 330,000 distinct CDR3 sequences, approximately 25% recorded once. The data were obtained in a study of regulatory T cells in long-lasting Graves disease. Across the whole study: Disease was considered persistent Graves' disease after over 5 years of antithyroid drugs (with positive TSH receptor antibodies). The study's findings and limits: Having few samples may have compromised the accuracy. There were preferences for TRBV28, TRBJ1-2 and TRBJ2-5 in persistent disease. Persistent patients shared more public clonotypes (2,741) than newly diagnosed patients (around 910).

CDR1 and CDR2 (germline): SGHVS, FNYEAQ. There are 14 residues in the CDR3. This rearrangement joins TRBV7-6 to TRBJ2-7; 7 nucleotides align to TRBD1. This specimen was peripheral blood mononuclear cells (PBMCs), taken when the disease was refractory, from a patient treated with antithyroid drugs. This clonotype originated in a woman aged 40 to 49 with Graves disease. This CDR3 is CASSLVGQSYGQYF. Written as DNA, the CDR3 is TGTGCCAGCAGCTTAGTGGGACAGAGCTACGGGCAGTACTTC.